Each of the 25 T cell receptor beta chains below was sequenced from the same sample in a study of blood T cells in healthy people across ages. Primers used in a second PCR of about 6 to 11 cycles were a sample-barcoded 5' primer and a J-beta primer mix. TCRdb re-called the 5' RACE reads with MiXCR, one entry per CDR3 protein. The data hold roughly 800,000 distinct CDR3 sequences, with 58% observed a single time. The sequenced sample was blood. These receptors all stem from a man younger than 40 in good health.

The chain is built from TRBV29-1 and TRBJ1-1; D not certain. Trimming pared 4 bases from V and 3 bases from J, leaving 15 bases between. This CDR3 has 14 amino acids. Germline V gives CDR1 SQVTM, CDR2 ANQGSEA. The CDR3 protein is CSVGLGVGDTEAFF. CDR3 nucleotide sequence: TGCAGCGTTGGTCTCGGGGTCGGGGACACTGAAGCTTTCTTT.

The count of this clonotype is one. The chain is built from TRBV20-1 and TRBJ2-6; tentatively, D is TRBD1 (6 bases). V was clipped by 6 bases and J by 2 bases, with 14 bases between them. The CDR3 extends over 15 amino acids. From germline, CDR1 is DFQATT and CDR2 SNEGSKA (reference sequence). The CDR3 bases are TGCAGTGCCACAAACAGGGACCCTGGGGCCAACGTCCTGACTTTC. Protein sequence: CSATNRDPGANVLTF.

This sequence joins TRBV30 and TRBJ1-2; TRBD1 matches 9 bases. Germline lookup yields CDR1 GTSNPN and CDR2 SVGIG (reference sequence). This CDR3 comprises 12 residues. The V and J ends lost 6 bases and 8 bases, in that order; junction bases with no gene match: 7. The CDR3 is CACKGQGGGYTF. CDR3 nucleotides: TGTGCCTGTAAGGGACAGGGAGGCGGCTACACCTTC.

This clonotype was seen repeatedly, ten times or more. Here the CDR3 reads CASSLALGGSYNEQFF. The CDR3 nucleotides read TGTGCCAGCAGCTTAGCGCTCGGAGGCTCCTACAATGAGCAGTTCTTC. The chain recombines TRBV11-1 with TRBJ2-1; tentatively, D is TRBD2 (5 bases). CDR3 size: 16 residues. Trimming took 0 bases from V and 0 from J, leaving 9 bases between them. CDR1 and CDR2 (germline): SGHAT, FQDESV (reference sequence).

V usage is TRBV6-1 and J usage is TRBJ2-7, with D uncertain. The end of the DNA is better explained by TRBJ2-4, so the J call may be wrong. The V gene's germline CDR1 is MNHNS and CDR2 SASEGT. This CDR3 has 15 amino acids. The CDR3 region has the DNA TGTGCCAGCAGTGAAGCGACAAGGGCCCAAAACATTCAGTACTTC. It is translated as CASSEATRAQNIQYF.

This clonotype was counted many times. The V gene is TRBV3-1, the J gene TRBJ2-7, with TRBD2 matching over 13 bases. The ends lost 4 bases at V and 7 bases at J; junction bases unmatched: 4. There are 14 residues in the CDR3. CDR1 and CDR2 (germline): LGHDT, YNNKEL (reference sequence). CDR3 protein: CASSPGTSGVEQYF. The CDR3 bases are TGTGCCAGCAGCCCCGGGACTAGCGGGGTGGAGCAGTACTTC.

Many counts were recorded for this clonotype. This chain uses TRBV15 with TRBJ2-5; the D gene is possibly TRBD1 (6 bases). The J call may be faulty, since TRBJ2-7 better matches the DNA end. The CDR3 is made up of 14 amino acids. From germline, CDR1 is LNHNV and CDR2 YYDKDF (reference sequence). The CDR3 protein is CATSNRVRINEQYF. DNA of the CDR3: TGTGCCACCAGCAACAGGGTTCGGATCAACGAGCAGTACTTC.

The table lists this clonotype with a count of one. V and J are TRBV9 and TRBJ2-4, with TRBD2 as a possible D gene (7 bases). The DNA end is more similar to TRBJ2-5, so the J call may be wrong. Germline-derived CDR1 and CDR2 are SGDLS and YYNGEE. The CDR3 loop spans 16 amino acids. CDR3 in amino acids: CASSPGRGAIEETQYF. As DNA, the CDR3 is TGTGCCAGCAGCCCAGGGAGGGGGGCGATCGAAGAGACCCAGTACTTC.

The rearrangement links TRBV3-1 to TRBJ1-2; D is ambiguous. This CDR3 has 12 residues. CDR1 is LGHDT, CDR2 YNNKEL, per germline (reference sequence). Trimming removed 3 bases from V and 8 bases from J, with 10 bases in between. This chain's CDR3 is CASSQDVPGYTF. The CDR3 coding sequence is TGTGCCAGCAGCCAGGATGTGCCGGGCTACACCTTC. The full variable domain, in which reference TRBV3-1 and TRBJ1-2 provide the parts outside the CDR3, is DTAVSQTPKYLVTQMGNDKSIKCEQNLGHDTMYWYKQDSKKFLKIMFSYNNKELIINETVPNRFSPKSPDKAHLNLHINSLELGDSAVYFCASSQDVPGYTFGSGTRLTVV.

The CDR3 bases are TGCAGCGTTGGGTCAGGGGGGTCAAACACTGAAGCTTTCTTT. Amino acid sequence: CSVGSGGSNTEAFF. This rearrangement joins TRBV29-1 to TRBJ1-1; TRBD1 matches at 7 bases. V gave up 4 bases and J gave up 2 bases; unmatched junction bases: 7. In germline, CDR1 is SQVTM, CDR2 ANQGSEA. The CDR3 loop spans 14 amino acids.

This chain links TRBV7-2 with TRBJ2-3; maybe TRBD2 (6 bases). V lost 4 bases to trimming and J lost 2 bases, with 19 bases between them. This CDR3 contains 17 residues. From germline, CDR1 is SGHTA and CDR2 FQGNSA. The CDR3 sequence: CASSYNRERSYTDTQYF. In DNA form, the CDR3 reads TGTGCCAGCAGCTACAACCGGGAGAGATCGTACACAGATACGCAGTATTTT.

This clonotype was detected a few times. The chain joins TRBV10-3 to TRBJ1-2, with D possibly matching TRBD1 (5 bases). The germline V and J ends were trimmed by 0 bases and 8 bases, with 13 bases remaining between them. The CDR3 runs to 14 residues. The germline CDR1 and CDR2 sequences are ENHRY and SYGVKD. The CDR3 protein is CAISESTVPRGYTF. CDR3 nucleotides: TGTGCCATCAGTGAGTCGACAGTGCCGAGGGGCTACACCTTC.

This sequence joins TRBV6-2 or TRBV6-3 and TRBJ2-4; 10 bases are shared with TRBD2. Germline V gene data show CDR1 as MNHEY and CDR2 as SVGEGT. The trim removed 5 bases at V and 2 bases at J, leaving 6 bases unmatched. This CDR3 is 16 amino acids long. The CDR3 DNA reads as TGTGCCAGCAGTGAGCGGGAGGGACGCCCCAAAAACATTCAGTACTTC. This sequence encodes CASSEREGRPKNIQYF.

This rearrangement joins TRBV2 to TRBJ2-5; the match to TRBD1 covers 8 bases. J gave up 0 bases and V 6 bases, and 6 bases lay outside the gene matches. CDR1 is SNHLY, CDR2 FYNNEI, per germline. The CDR3 runs 15 residues. The CDR3 region has the DNA TGTGCCAGCAGAAAAGACAGGGGAAACCAAGAGACCCAGTACTTC. Its translation: CASRKDRGNQETQYF.

This clonotype was detected a few times. V and J are TRBV12-3 or TRBV12-4 and TRBJ2-1; D is ambiguous. The CDR3 consists of 11 residues. V lost 6 bases and J 10 bases, leaving 10 bases between the germline ends. Here the CDR3 DNA reads TGTGCCAGCAGCGCTGGGTGGGAGCAGTTCTTC. This sequence encodes CASSAGWEQFF.

V usage is TRBV20-1 and J usage is TRBJ2-5; 8 bases match TRBD2. Germline trimming cut 4 bases from V and 4 bases from J; bases unmatched to any gene: 8. This CDR3 is built from 14 residues. Germline V gene lookup returns CDR1 DFQATT and CDR2 SNEGSKA (reference sequence). DNA of the CDR3: TGCAGTGCTACCGCGGGAGGTGCGGGAGAGACCCAGTACTTC. It translates to CSATAGGAGETQYF.

The chain uses TRBV20-1 and TRBJ1-1; the D is unclear. The CDR3 has 13 amino acids. Germline assignment: CDR1 DFQATT and CDR2 SNEGSKA (reference sequence). Trimming pared 6 bases from V and 0 bases from J, leaving 11 bases between. The CDR3 nucleotides are TGCAGTGCGTCTGGACCGCTGAACACTGAAGCTTTCTTT. Amino acids: CSASGPLNTEAFF.

The chain uses TRBV5-6 and TRBJ2-7, with a tentative D call TRBD2 (5 bases). Germline-derived CDR1 and CDR2 are SGHDT and YYEEEE. Trimming stripped 6 bases from V and 7 bases from J, with 23 bases between. The CDR3 is 15 residues long. The CDR3 DNA reads as TGTGCCAGCAACACGGCGAGGCATGTACGAGGGGAGCAGTACTTC. As protein: CASNTARHVRGEQYF. The full variable domain, with the rest looked up from reference TRBV5-6 and TRBJ2-7, is DAGVTQSPTHLIKTRGQQVTLRCSPKSGHDTVSWYQQALGQGPQFIFQYYEEEERQRGNFPDRFSGHQFPNYSSELNVNALLLGDSALYLCASNTARHVRGEQYFGPGTRLTVT.

V usage is TRBV27 and J usage is TRBJ2-1; 9 nucleotides line up with TRBD2. Germline V CDR1 and CDR2: MNHEY, SMNVEV (reference sequence). The CDR3 is 15 amino acids. V was clipped by 3 bases and J by 9 bases; unmatched bases: 9. Here the CDR3 DNA reads TGTGCCAGCAGTTTTTTAGCGGGAGCCTCGGGTGAGCAGTTCTTC. Translated: CASSFLAGASGEQFF.

The chain uses TRBV20-1 and TRBJ1-4; 9 nucleotides align to TRBD1. This CDR3 is 13 amino acids long. Trimming at V came to 5 bases and at J to 5 bases, leaving 3 bases not matched to a gene. Per the germline V gene, CDR1 is DFQATT and CDR2 is SNEGSKA (reference sequence). CDR3 DNA: TGCAGTGCTCTCGGGACAGGGAATGAAAAACTGTTTTTT. As protein: CSALGTGNEKLFF.

This clonotype has a handful of counts. The chain links TRBV4-3 to TRBJ1-2; D not certain. V lost 1 base to trimming and J lost 4 bases, with 13 bases between them. Germline V gives CDR1 LGHNA, CDR2 YSLEER. The CDR3 sequence is 15 residues long. In DNA form, the CDR3 reads TGCGCCAGCAGCCAAGGTGGTGGACCTACCTATGGCTACACCTTC. It yields the protein CASSQGGGPTYGYTF.

V gene TRBV7-9 combines with J gene TRBJ2-3, with D perhaps TRBD1 (5 bases). In germline, CDR1 is SEHNR, CDR2 FQNEAQ (reference sequence). Trimming took off 10 bases at V and 13 bases at J, with 15 bases between the two ends. CDR3 length: 10 residues. As DNA, the CDR3 is TGTGCCATACGCGAGGTCAGGGAGTATTTT. Its translation: CAIREVREYF.

The chain carries TRBV29-1 and TRBJ2-1, with a tentative D call TRBD1 (5 bases). Germline V gene data show CDR1 as SQVTM and CDR2 as ANQGSEA. This CDR3 region has 12 residues. CDR3 amino acids: CSSDIVHNEQFF. The CDR3 DNA sequence: TGCAGTTCGGACATCGTGCACAATGAGCAGTTCTTC.

The chain recombines TRBV20-1 with TRBJ2-7, with TRBD2 matching 7 bases. The CDR3 totals 15 residues. The V segment lost 1 base and the J segment 7 bases; nucleotides outside the gene matches: 13. CDR1 and CDR2 from the germline V gene are DFQATT and SNEGSKA (reference sequence). The CDR3 coding sequence is TGCAGTGCTAGAGCGACTAGCCGCTCCTACAATGAGCAGTACTTC. Translated, it gives CSARATSRSYNEQYF.

The chain recombines TRBV7-9 with TRBJ1-1; TRBD1 is a possible D gene (5 bases). This CDR3 contains 14 residues. Germline values: CDR1 SEHNR, CDR2 FQNEAQ (reference sequence). Trimming removed 8 bases from V and 6 bases from J, with 19 bases in between. The CDR3 region is CASWRTGGSAEAFF. CDR3 bases: TGTGCCAGCTGGCGAACGGGGGGGAGCGCTGAAGCTTTCTTT.